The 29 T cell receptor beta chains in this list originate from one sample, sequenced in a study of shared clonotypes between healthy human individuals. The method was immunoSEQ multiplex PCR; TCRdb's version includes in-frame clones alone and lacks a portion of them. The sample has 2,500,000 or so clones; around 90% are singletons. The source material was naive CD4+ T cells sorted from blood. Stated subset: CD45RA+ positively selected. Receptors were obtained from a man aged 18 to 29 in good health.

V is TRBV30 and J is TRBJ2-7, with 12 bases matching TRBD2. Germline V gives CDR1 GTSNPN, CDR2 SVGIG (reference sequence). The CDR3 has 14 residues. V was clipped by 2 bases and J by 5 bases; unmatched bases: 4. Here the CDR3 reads CAWSKASGRDEQYF. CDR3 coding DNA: TGTGCCTGGAGTAAGGCTAGCGGGAGGGACGAGCAGTACTTC. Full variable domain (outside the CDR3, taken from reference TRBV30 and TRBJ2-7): SQTIHQWPATLVQPVGSPLSLECTVEGTSNPNLYWYRQAAGRGLQLLFYSVGIGQISSEVPQNLSASRPQDRQFILSSKKLLLSDSGFYLCAWSKASGRDEQYFGPGTRLTVT.

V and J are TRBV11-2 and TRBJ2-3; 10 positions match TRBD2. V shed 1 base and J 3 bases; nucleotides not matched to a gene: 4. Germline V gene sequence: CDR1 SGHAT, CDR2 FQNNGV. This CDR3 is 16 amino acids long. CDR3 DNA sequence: TGTGCCAGCAGCTTAGGGTCAGCGGGGGGGACAGATACGCAGTATTTT. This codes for CASSLGSAGGTDTQYF.

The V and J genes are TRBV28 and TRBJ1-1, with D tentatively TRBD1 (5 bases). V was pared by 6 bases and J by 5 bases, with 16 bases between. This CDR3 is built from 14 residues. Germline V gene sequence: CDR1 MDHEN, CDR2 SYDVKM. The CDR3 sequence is CASSLLQGMTEAFF. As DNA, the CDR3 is TGTGCCAGCAGCCTCCTCCAGGGCATGACTGAAGCTTTCTTT.

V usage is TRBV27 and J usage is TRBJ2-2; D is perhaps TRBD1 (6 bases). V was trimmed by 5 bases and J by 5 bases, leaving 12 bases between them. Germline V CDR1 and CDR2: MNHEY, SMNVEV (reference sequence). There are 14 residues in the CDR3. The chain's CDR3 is CASSPRQATGELFF. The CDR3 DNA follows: TGTGCCAGCAGTCCACGACAGGCAACCGGGGAGCTGTTTTTT.

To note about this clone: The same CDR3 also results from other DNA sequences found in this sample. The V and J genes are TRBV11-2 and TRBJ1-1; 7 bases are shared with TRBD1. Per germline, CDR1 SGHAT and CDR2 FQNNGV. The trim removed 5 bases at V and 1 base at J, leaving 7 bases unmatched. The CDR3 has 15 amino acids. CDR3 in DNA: TGTGCCAGCAGCCCTCGGACAGGCGGGAACACTGAAGCTTTCTTT. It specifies CASSPRTGGNTEAFF.

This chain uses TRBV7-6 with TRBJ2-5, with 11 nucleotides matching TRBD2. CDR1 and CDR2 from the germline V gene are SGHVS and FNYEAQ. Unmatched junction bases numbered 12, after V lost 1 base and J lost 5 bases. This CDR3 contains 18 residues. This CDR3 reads CASSLVLAGGPAMETQYF. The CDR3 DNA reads TGTGCCAGCAGCTTAGTCCTAGCGGGGGGCCCGGCGATGGAGACCCAGTACTTC.

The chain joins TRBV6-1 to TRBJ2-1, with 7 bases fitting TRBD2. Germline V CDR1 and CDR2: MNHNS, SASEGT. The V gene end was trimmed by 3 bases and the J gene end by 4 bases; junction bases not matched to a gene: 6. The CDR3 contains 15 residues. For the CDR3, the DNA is TGTGCCAGCAGTGAGAGAAGCGGGGTTTACAATGAGCAGTTCTTC. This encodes CASSERSGVYNEQFF.

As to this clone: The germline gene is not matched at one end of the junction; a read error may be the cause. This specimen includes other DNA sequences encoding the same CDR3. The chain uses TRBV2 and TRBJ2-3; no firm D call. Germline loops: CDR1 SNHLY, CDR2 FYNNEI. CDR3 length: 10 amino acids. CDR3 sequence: CASSEDTQYF. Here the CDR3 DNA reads TGTGCCAGCAGCGAAGATACGCAGTATTTT.

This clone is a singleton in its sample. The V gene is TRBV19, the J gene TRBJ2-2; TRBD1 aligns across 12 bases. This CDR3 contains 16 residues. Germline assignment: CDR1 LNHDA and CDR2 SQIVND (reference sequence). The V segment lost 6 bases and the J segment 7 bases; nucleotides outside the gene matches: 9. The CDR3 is CASRRPGQGAIGELFF. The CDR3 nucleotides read TGTGCCAGTAGGCGCCCGGGACAGGGGGCAATCGGGGAGCTGTTTTTT.

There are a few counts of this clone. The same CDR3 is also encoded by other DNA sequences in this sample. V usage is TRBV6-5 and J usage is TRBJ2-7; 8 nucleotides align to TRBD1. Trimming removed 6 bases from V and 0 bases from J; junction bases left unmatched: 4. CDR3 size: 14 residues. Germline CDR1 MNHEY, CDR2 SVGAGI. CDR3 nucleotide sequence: TGTGCCAGCAGACGGACAGGGAGCTCCTACGAGCAGTACTTC. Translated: CASRRTGSSYEQYF.

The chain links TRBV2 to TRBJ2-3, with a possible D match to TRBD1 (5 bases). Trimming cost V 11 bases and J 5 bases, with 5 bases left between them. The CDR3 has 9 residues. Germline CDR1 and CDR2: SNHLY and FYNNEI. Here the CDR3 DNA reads TGTGCCCAGGGAGATACGCAGTATTTT. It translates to CAQGDTQYF.

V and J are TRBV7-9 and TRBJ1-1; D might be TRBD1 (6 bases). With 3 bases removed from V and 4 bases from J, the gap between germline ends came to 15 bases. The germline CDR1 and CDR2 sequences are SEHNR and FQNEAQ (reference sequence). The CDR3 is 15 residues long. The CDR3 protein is CASSFGQRVSTEAFF. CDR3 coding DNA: TGTGCCAGCAGCTTTGGACAGAGGGTTTCCACTGAAGCTTTCTTT.

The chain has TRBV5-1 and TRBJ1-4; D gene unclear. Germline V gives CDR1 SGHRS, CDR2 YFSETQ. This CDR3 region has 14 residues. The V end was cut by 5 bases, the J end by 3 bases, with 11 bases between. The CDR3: CASSFQDANEKLFF. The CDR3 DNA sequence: TGCGCCAGCAGTTTCCAGGACGCTAATGAAAAACTGTTTTTT.

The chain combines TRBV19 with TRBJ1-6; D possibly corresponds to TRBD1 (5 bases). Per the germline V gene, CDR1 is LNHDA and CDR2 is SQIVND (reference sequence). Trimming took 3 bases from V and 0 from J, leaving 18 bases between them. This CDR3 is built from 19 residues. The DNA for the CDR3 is TGTGCCAGTAGTATGGAGATGGGGACCTGGAGCTCCTATAATTCACCCCTCCACTTT. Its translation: CASSMEMGTWSSYNSPLHF.

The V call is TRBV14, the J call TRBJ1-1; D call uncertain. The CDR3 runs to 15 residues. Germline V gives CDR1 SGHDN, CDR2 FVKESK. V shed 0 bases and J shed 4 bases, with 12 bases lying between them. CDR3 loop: CASSQEIYGSTEAFF. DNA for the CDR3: TGTGCCAGCAGCCAAGAGATCTACGGCTCCACTGAAGCTTTCTTT. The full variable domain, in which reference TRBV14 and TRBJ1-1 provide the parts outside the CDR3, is EAGVTQFPSHSVIEKGQTVTLRCDPISGHDNLYWYRRVMGKEIKFLLHFVKESKQDESGMPNNRFLAERTGGTYSTLKVQPAELEDSGVYFCASSQEIYGSTEAFFGQGTRLTVV.

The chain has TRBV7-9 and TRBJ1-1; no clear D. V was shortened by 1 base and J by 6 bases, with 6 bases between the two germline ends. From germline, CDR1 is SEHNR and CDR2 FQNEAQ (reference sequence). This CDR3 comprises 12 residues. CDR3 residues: CASSLGYSEAFF. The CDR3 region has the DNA TGTGCCAGCAGCTTAGGCTACTCTGAAGCTTTCTTT.

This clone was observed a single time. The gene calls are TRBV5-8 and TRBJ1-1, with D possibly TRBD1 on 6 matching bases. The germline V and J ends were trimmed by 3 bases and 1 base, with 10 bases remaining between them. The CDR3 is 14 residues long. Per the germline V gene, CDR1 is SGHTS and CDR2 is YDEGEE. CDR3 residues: CASSSRGGNTEAFF. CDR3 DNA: TGTGCCAGCAGCTCCAGGGGTGGGAACACTGAAGCTTTCTTT.

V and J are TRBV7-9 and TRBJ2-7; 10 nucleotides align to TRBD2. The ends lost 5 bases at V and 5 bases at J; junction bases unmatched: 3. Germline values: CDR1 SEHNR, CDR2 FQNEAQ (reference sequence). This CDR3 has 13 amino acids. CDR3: CASSPGLADEQYF. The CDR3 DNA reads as TGTGCCAGCAGCCCCGGACTAGCGGACGAGCAGTACTTC.

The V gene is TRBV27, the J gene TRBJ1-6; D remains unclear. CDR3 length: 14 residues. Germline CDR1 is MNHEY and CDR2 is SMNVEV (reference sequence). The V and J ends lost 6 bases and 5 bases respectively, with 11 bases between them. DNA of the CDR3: TGTGCCAGCAGACCGGGATCTAATAATTCACCCCTCCACTTT. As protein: CASRPGSNNSPLHF.

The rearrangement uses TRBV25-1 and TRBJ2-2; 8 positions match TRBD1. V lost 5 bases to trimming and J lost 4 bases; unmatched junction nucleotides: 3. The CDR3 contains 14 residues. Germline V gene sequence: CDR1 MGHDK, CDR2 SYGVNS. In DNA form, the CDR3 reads TGTGCCAGCAGTTCGGGACAGGCCACCGGGGAGCTGTTTTTT. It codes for CASSSGQATGELFF.

The CDR3 is CASSGTGEREQPQHF. The CDR3 DNA reads TGTGCCAGCAGCGGGACAGGGGAAAGGGAACAGCCCCAGCATTTT. The chain links TRBV11-2 to TRBJ1-5; 10 nucleotides match TRBD1. V shed 5 bases, J shed 7 bases, and the junction held 8 bases outside the gene matches. Looked up from germline, CDR1 is SGHAT and CDR2 is FQNNGV. The CDR3 sequence is 15 residues long.

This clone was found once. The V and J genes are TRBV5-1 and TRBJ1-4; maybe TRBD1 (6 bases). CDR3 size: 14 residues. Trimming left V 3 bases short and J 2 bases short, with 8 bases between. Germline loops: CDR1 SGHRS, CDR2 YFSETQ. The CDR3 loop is CASSWGLTNEKLFF. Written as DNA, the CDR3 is TGCGCCAGCAGCTGGGGGCTGACTAATGAAAAACTGTTTTTT.

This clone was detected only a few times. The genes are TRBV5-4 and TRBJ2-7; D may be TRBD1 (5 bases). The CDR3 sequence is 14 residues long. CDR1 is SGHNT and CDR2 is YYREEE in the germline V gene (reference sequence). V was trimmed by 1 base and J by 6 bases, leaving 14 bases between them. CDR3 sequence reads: CASSLLGQGLEQYF. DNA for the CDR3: TGTGCCAGCAGCTTGTTGGGGCAGGGTCTCGAGCAGTACTTC.

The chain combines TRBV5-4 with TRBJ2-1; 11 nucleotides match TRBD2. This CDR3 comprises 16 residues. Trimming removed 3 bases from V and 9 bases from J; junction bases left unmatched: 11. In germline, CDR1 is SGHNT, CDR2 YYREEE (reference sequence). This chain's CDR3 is CASSSPGTSGDSEQFF. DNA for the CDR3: TGTGCCAGCAGCTCCCCCGGGACTAGCGGAGATAGTGAGCAGTTCTTC. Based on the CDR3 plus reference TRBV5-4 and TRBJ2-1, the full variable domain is ETGVTQSPTHLIKTRGQQVTLRCSSQSGHNTVSWYQQALGQGPQFIFQYYREEENGRGNFPPRFSGLQFPNYSSELNVNALELDDSALYLCASSSPGTSGDSEQFFGPGTRLTVL.

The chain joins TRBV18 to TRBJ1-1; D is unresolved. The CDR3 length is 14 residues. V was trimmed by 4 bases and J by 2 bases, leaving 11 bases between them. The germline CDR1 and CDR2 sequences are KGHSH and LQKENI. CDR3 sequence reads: CASSLQQLNTEAFF. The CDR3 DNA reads TGTGCCAGCTCACTACAACAGTTAAACACTGAAGCTTTCTTT. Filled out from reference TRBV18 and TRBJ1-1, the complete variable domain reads NAGVMQNPRHLVRRRGQEARLRCSPMKGHSHVYWYRQLPEEGLKFMVYLQKENIIDESGMPKERFSAEFPKEGPSILRIQQVVRGDSAAYFCASSLQQLNTEAFFGQGTRLTVV.

In DNA form, the CDR3 reads TGTGCCAGCAGTTTGTCTGTACTAGCCAAAAACATTCAGTACTTC. Translated: CASSLSVLAKNIQYF. V and J are TRBV28 and TRBJ2-4; D is unresolved. Trimming stripped 3 bases from V and 0 bases from J, with 9 bases between. CDR3 length equals 15 residues. CDR1 and CDR2 (germline): MDHEN, SYDVKM. Together with reference TRBV28 and TRBJ2-4, the CDR3 gives the full variable domain: DVKVTQSSRYLVKRTGEKVFLECVQDMDHENMFWYRQDPGLGLRLIYFSYDVKMKEKGDIPEGYSVSREKKERFSLILESASTNQTSMYLCASSLSVLAKNIQYFGAGTRLSVL.

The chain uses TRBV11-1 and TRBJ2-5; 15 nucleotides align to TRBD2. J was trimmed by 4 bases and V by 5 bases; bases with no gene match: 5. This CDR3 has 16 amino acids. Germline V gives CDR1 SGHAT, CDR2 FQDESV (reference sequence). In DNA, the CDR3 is TGTGCCAGCAGCCCGACGGGACTAGCGGGGGGAGAGACCCAGTACTTC. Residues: CASSPTGLAGGETQYF.

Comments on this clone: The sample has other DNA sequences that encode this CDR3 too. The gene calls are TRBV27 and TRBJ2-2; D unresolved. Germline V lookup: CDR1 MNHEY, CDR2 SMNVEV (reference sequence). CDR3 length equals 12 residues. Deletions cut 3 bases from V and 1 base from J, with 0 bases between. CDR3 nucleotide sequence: TGTGCCAGCAGTTTGAACACCGGGGAGCTGTTTTTT. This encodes CASSLNTGELFF.

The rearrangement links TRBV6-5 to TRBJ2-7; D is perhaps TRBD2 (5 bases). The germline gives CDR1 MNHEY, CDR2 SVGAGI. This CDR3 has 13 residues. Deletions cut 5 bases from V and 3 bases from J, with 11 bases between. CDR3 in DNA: TGTGCCAGCAGTCTTGGGAGTGGCTACGAGCAGTACTTC. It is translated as CASSLGSGYEQYF.